The rows below give T cell receptor beta chains drawn from one sample of a study of beta chain features in type 1 diabetes. Data came from immunoSEQ multiplex PCR; TCRdb stores just in-frame clones and leaves some out. The data contain roughly 700,000 clones, roughly 13% of them seen just once; the ten biggest clones take up roughly 0.022%. Sequenced sample: naive CD4+ T cells from blood. The source is a man younger than 35 with type 1 diabetes. Each CDR3 is given with its conserved first and last residue. The order of the fields is J gene, V gene, clone size, D gene, CDR3 length, CDR3 DNA, CDR3 protein. A D gene is named only where the DNA matches it firmly. Size is omitted from some rows. Given values are once, few, many or a class for expanded clones.

J gene: TRBJ1-1; V gene: TRBV18; clone size: few; D gene: .; CDR3 length: 14; CDR3 DNA: TGTGCCAGCTCACCGGCGGAGGAGAACACTGAAGCTTTCTTT; CDR3 protein: CASSPAEENTEAFF
J gene: TRBJ2-2; V gene: TRBV14; clone size: .; D gene: TRBD2; CDR3 length: 21; CDR3 DNA: TGTGCCAGCAGCCAAGTCCGAGGAGGGTGGCTAGCGGGGACGAACACCGGGGAGCTGTTTTTT; CDR3 protein: CASSQVRGGWLAGTNTGELFF
J gene: TRBJ2-2; V gene: TRBV10-3; clone size: few; D gene: TRBD1; CDR3 length: 14; CDR3 DNA: TGTGCCATCAGCCGGGACAGGGTCGCCGGGGAGCTGTTTTTT; CDR3 protein: CAISRDRVAGELFF
J gene: TRBJ1-2; V gene: TRBV30; clone size: .; D gene: .; CDR3 length: 15; CDR3 DNA: TGTGCCTGGAGTTTCCCGGGAGGGACCGGCTATGGCTACACCTTC; CDR3 protein: CAWSFPGGTGYGYTF
J gene: TRBJ1-1; V gene: TRBV29-1; clone size: few; D gene: .; CDR3 length: 12; CDR3 DNA: TGCAGCGTTGAAAGGGGGAACACTGAAGCTTTCTTT; CDR3 protein: CSVERGNTEAFF
J gene: TRBJ1-2; V gene: TRBV30; clone size: many; D gene: .; CDR3 length: 11; CDR3 DNA: TGTGCCTGGAGTCCCTACGCTGGCTACACCTTC; CDR3 protein: CAWSPYAGYTF
J gene: TRBJ1-2; V gene: TRBV2; clone size: .; D gene: .; CDR3 length: 13; CDR3 DNA: TGTGCCAGCAGTGTTCAGGATTCGCTTGGCTACACCTTC; CDR3 protein: CASSVQDSLGYTF
J gene: TRBJ1-1; V gene: TRBV6-5; clone size: .; D gene: .; CDR3 length: 15; CDR3 DNA: TGTGCCAGCATAAGGTTGGGAAGGGGAGACACTGAAGCTTTCTTT; CDR3 protein: CASIRLGRGDTEAFF
J gene: TRBJ1-5; V gene: TRBV5-6; clone size: .; D gene: TRBD1; CDR3 length: 15; CDR3 DNA: TGTGCCAGCAGTCAAACGGGACAGAGCAATCAGCCCCAGCATTTT; CDR3 protein: CASSQTGQSNQPQHF
J gene: TRBJ2-7; V gene: TRBV7-2; clone size: .; D gene: TRBD1; CDR3 length: 17; CDR3 DNA: TGTGCCAGCAGCTTTAGCAGCTCCGGGACAGGGCCCTACGAGCAGTACTTC; CDR3 protein: CASSFSSSGTGPYEQYF
J gene: TRBJ1-1; V gene: TRBV29-1; clone size: few; D gene: .; CDR3 length: 11; CDR3 DNA: TGCAGAGCGGACAGAAACACTGAAGCTTTCTTT; CDR3 protein: CRADRNTEAFF
J gene: TRBJ2-3; V gene: TRBV5-1; clone size: few; D gene: .; CDR3 length: 14; CDR3 DNA: TGCGCCAGCAGCTTGGACAGGGCCACAGATACGCAGTATTTT; CDR3 protein: CASSLDRATDTQYF
J gene: TRBJ1-1; V gene: TRBV6-6; clone size: .; D gene: .; CDR3 length: 16; CDR3 DNA: TGTGCCAGCAGTTCCGGGACGGTTAACTTGAACACTGAAGCTTTCTTT; CDR3 protein: CASSSGTVNLNTEAFF
J gene: TRBJ2-5; V gene: TRBV6-5; clone size: .; D gene: TRBD2; CDR3 length: 14; CDR3 DNA: TGTGCCAGCAGTCCGGGACTAGCGTGGGAGACCCAGTACTTC; CDR3 protein: CASSPGLAWETQYF
J gene: TRBJ1-2; V gene: TRBV28; clone size: few; D gene: TRBD1; CDR3 length: 12; CDR3 DNA: TGTGCCAGCTTAGGGACAGAATATGGCTACACCTTC; CDR3 protein: CASLGTEYGYTF
J gene: TRBJ1-2; V gene: TRBV7-9; clone size: .; D gene: .; CDR3 length: 15; CDR3 DNA: TGTGCCAGCAGCCCCCTGGGTCCAGGGCACTATGGCTACACCTTC; CDR3 protein: CASSPLGPGHYGYTF
J gene: TRBJ1-2; V gene: TRBV5-1; clone size: .; D gene: TRBD1; CDR3 length: 13; CDR3 DNA: TGCGCCAGCAGCGCCTTTACAGGGGATGGCTACACCTTC; CDR3 protein: CASSAFTGDGYTF
J gene: TRBJ2-3; V gene: TRBV5-4; clone size: few; D gene: .; CDR3 length: 12; CDR3 DNA: TGTGCCAGCAGCCCCCGCACAGATACGCAGTATTTT; CDR3 protein: CASSPRTDTQYF
J gene: TRBJ2-1; V gene: TRBV28; clone size: few; D gene: TRBD1; CDR3 length: 15; CDR3 DNA: TGTGCCAGCACCCTAGGGGACAGGGGTAAGGATGAGCAGTTCTTC; CDR3 protein: CASTLGDRGKDEQFF
J gene: TRBJ2-1; V gene: TRBV27; clone size: .; D gene: .; CDR3 length: 16; CDR3 DNA: TGTGCCAGCAGTTTTGGTGTGGTGTGGGGGTACAATGAGCAGTTCTTC; CDR3 protein: CASSFGVVWGYNEQFF
J gene: TRBJ1-1; V gene: TRBV14; clone size: few; D gene: .; CDR3 length: 13; CDR3 DNA: TGTGCCAGCAGCCAAGCCGGTGGGGCTGAAGCTTTCTTT; CDR3 protein: CASSQAGGAEAFF
J gene: TRBJ2-5; V gene: TRBV29-1; clone size: few; D gene: TRBD2; CDR3 length: 13; CDR3 DNA: TGCAGCGTAGGACTAGCGGGACCAGAGACCCAGTACTTC; CDR3 protein: CSVGLAGPETQYF
J gene: TRBJ2-3; V gene: TRBV6-5; clone size: .; D gene: .; CDR3 length: 11; CDR3 DNA: TGTGCCAGCAGTTCGGCAGATACGCAGTATTTT; CDR3 protein: CASSSADTQYF
J gene: TRBJ2-1; V gene: TRBV29-1; clone size: .; D gene: .; CDR3 length: 12; CDR3 DNA: TGCAGCGGTCAGCATAGTTTGAATGAGCAGTTCTTC; CDR3 protein: CSGQHSLNEQFF
J gene: TRBJ1-2; V gene: TRBV5-1; clone size: .; D gene: .; CDR3 length: 15; CDR3 DNA: TGCGCCAGCAGCTTGGCCCCAGCCAGCCCCTATGGCTACACCTTC; CDR3 protein: CASSLAPASPYGYTF
J gene: TRBJ2-5; V gene: TRBV5-1; clone size: .; D gene: .; CDR3 length: 14; CDR3 DNA: TGCGCCAGCAGTTTTTTGGGGTTGGGAGAGACCCAGTACTTC; CDR3 protein: CASSFLGLGETQYF
J gene: TRBJ2-6; V gene: TRBV6-5; clone size: .; D gene: .; CDR3 length: 14; CDR3 DNA: TGTGCCAGCAGTTATACGCCTGGGGCCAACGTCCTGACTTTC; CDR3 protein: CASSYTPGANVLTF
J gene: TRBJ1-1; V gene: TRBV6-1; clone size: .; D gene: .; CDR3 length: 15; CDR3 DNA: TGTGCCAGCAGTGAAAACCCAGAGGGGAACACTGAAGCTTTCTTT; CDR3 protein: CASSENPEGNTEAFF
J gene: TRBJ2-5; V gene: TRBV10-3; clone size: few; D gene: TRBD1; CDR3 length: 14; CDR3 DNA: TGTGCCATCAGCACAGGACAGGCCCAAGAGACCCAGTACTTC; CDR3 protein: CAISTGQAQETQYF
J gene: TRBJ2-5; V gene: TRBV28; clone size: .; D gene: .; CDR3 length: 16; CDR3 DNA: TGTGCCAGCAGTTTATACGGCCAAGGAGAGGGGGGGACCCAGTACTTC; CDR3 protein: CASSLYGQGEGGTQYF
J gene: TRBJ1-4; V gene: TRBV6-5; clone size: .; D gene: .; CDR3 length: 14; CDR3 DNA: TGTGCCAGCAGTTACGGGGGAGTAGGGGAAAAACTGTTTTTT; CDR3 protein: CASSYGGVGEKLFF
J gene: TRBJ2-2; V gene: TRBV13; clone size: .; D gene: .; CDR3 length: 12; CDR3 DNA: TGTGCCAGCAGCTCATTTCCCGGGGAGCTGTTTTTT; CDR3 protein: CASSSFPGELFF
J gene: TRBJ1-6; V gene: TRBV10-2; clone size: once; D gene: .; CDR3 length: 16; CDR3 DNA: TGCGCCAGCAGTGACCGAGGGAGCTCCTATAATTCACCCCTCCACTTT; CDR3 protein: CASSDRGSSYNSPLHF
J gene: TRBJ1-1; V gene: TRBV11-2; clone size: few; D gene: .; CDR3 length: 14; CDR3 DNA: TGTGCCAGCAGCTTAACTGGGACGGTAACTGAAGCTTTCTTT; CDR3 protein: CASSLTGTVTEAFF
J gene: TRBJ2-1; V gene: TRBV10-3; clone size: .; D gene: TRBD1; CDR3 length: 16; CDR3 DNA: TGTGCCATCAGTGAGTCCGGACAGGGGGCGAGGAATGAGCAGTTCTTC; CDR3 protein: CAISESGQGARNEQFF
J gene: TRBJ1-1; V gene: TRBV2; clone size: .; D gene: .; CDR3 length: 14; CDR3 DNA: TGTGCCAGCAGTGTCCAAGGCCGGGACACTGAAGCTTTCTTT; CDR3 protein: CASSVQGRDTEAFF
J gene: TRBJ1-4; V gene: TRBV5-1; clone size: .; D gene: .; CDR3 length: 14; CDR3 DNA: TGCGCCAGCAGCTTTTTGGCGGCTAATGAAAAACTGTTTTTT; CDR3 protein: CASSFLAANEKLFF
J gene: TRBJ1-5; V gene: TRBV9; clone size: .; D gene: .; CDR3 length: 13; CDR3 DNA: TGTGCCAGCAGCGTAAGTAGCAATCAGCCCCAGCATTTT; CDR3 protein: CASSVSSNQPQHF
J gene: TRBJ2-6; V gene: TRBV27; clone size: .; D gene: TRBD1; CDR3 length: 12; CDR3 DNA: TGTGCCACTAGGGACAGGGTTAGCGTCCTGACTTTC; CDR3 protein: CATRDRVSVLTF
J gene: TRBJ2-7; V gene: TRBV28; clone size: .; D gene: TRBD1; CDR3 length: 14; CDR3 DNA: TGTGCCAGCAGTTACGGACAGGGGGCCGGCGAGCAGTACTTC; CDR3 protein: CASSYGQGAGEQYF
J gene: TRBJ2-5; V gene: TRBV7-9; clone size: .; D gene: TRBD1; CDR3 length: 16; CDR3 DNA: TGTGCCAGCAGCTTTACCGGGACAGGGACCGGGGAGACCCAGTACTTC; CDR3 protein: CASSFTGTGTGETQYF
J gene: TRBJ1-1; V gene: TRBV6-5; clone size: few; D gene: .; CDR3 length: 14; CDR3 DNA: TGTGCCAGCAGTCGGACAGAGCCGAACACTGAAGCTTTCTTT; CDR3 protein: CASSRTEPNTEAFF
J gene: TRBJ2-7; V gene: TRBV18; clone size: .; D gene: .; CDR3 length: 13; CDR3 DNA: TGTGCCAGCTCACCTCGCGTGTCGGACGAGCAGTACTTC; CDR3 protein: CASSPRVSDEQYF
J gene: TRBJ1-2; V gene: TRBV4-1; clone size: once; D gene: TRBD1; CDR3 length: 15; CDR3 DNA: TGCGCCAGCAGGAAAACAGGGGAGTCTAACTATGGCTACACCTTC; CDR3 protein: CASRKTGESNYGYTF
J gene: TRBJ1-4; V gene: TRBV6-1; clone size: few; D gene: .; CDR3 length: 12; CDR3 DNA: TGTGCCAGCAGCCAGGGTTGGGCAAAACTGTTTTTT; CDR3 protein: CASSQGWAKLFF
J gene: TRBJ1-4; V gene: TRBV25-1; clone size: .; D gene: .; CDR3 length: 13; CDR3 DNA: TGTGCCAGCAGGTTAGAGGTCGGGGAAAAACTGTTTTTT; CDR3 protein: CASRLEVGEKLFF
J gene: TRBJ2-1; V gene: TRBV11-2; clone size: few; D gene: TRBD1; CDR3 length: 14; CDR3 DNA: TGTGCCAGCAGCTTGGGACAGGGCAACAATGAGCAGTTCTTC; CDR3 protein: CASSLGQGNNEQFF
J gene: TRBJ1-1; V gene: TRBV29-1; clone size: few; D gene: .; CDR3 length: 12; CDR3 DNA: TGCAGCGTTGAGGGTGGGAACACTGAAGCTTTCTTT; CDR3 protein: CSVEGGNTEAFF
J gene: TRBJ1-1; V gene: TRBV29-1; clone size: .; D gene: .; CDR3 length: 15; CDR3 DNA: TGCAGCGTTGAAGGGACTGGCGGGGCAGGGACTGAAGCTTTCTTT; CDR3 protein: CSVEGTGGAGTEAFF
J gene: TRBJ2-1; V gene: TRBV29-1; clone size: few; D gene: TRBD2; CDR3 length: 16; CDR3 DNA: TGCAGCGTTTCGGGTAGCGGGGGCTCCAGGCGGTGGGAGCAGTTCTTC; CDR3 protein: CSVSGSGGSRRWEQFF
J gene: TRBJ1-5; V gene: TRBV28; clone size: .; D gene: TRBD1; CDR3 length: 14; CDR3 DNA: TGTGCCAGCAGCCGGGACAGGGTGGGTCAGCCCCAGCATTTT; CDR3 protein: CASSRDRVGQPQHF
J gene: TRBJ2-4; V gene: TRBV14; clone size: .; D gene: .; CDR3 length: 18; CDR3 DNA: TGTGCCAGCAGCCACTCATTTGAGACCTCACGGGACAAAAACATTCAGTACTTC; CDR3 protein: CASSHSFETSRDKNIQYF
J gene: TRBJ2-1; V gene: TRBV2; clone size: few; D gene: TRBD2; CDR3 length: 15; CDR3 DNA: TGTGCCAGCAGCCCTCGGGGGGGGCTTTACAATGAGCAGTTCTTC; CDR3 protein: CASSPRGGLYNEQFF
J gene: TRBJ1-1; V gene: TRBV27; clone size: few; D gene: TRBD1; CDR3 length: 14; CDR3 DNA: TGTGCCAGCAGAAGACAGGGGGAGGTTACTGAAGCTTTCTTT; CDR3 protein: CASRRQGEVTEAFF